The sequence of this TCR beta chain was determined in a study of blood T cell repertoires in COVID-19. Study overall: Acute and convalescent COVID-19 samples came from the United States, Italy and Spain. T cells, B-cell-depleted T cells, or PBMCs supplied cDNA or gDNA.

Trimming pared 7 bases from V and 3 bases from J, leaving 19 bases between. The length of the CDR3 is 15 residues. Germline V lookup: CDR1 PRHDT, CDR2 FYEKMQ (reference sequence). The Seattle patients joined while their infection was active and were tracked longitudinally afterward. Authors' processing steps: Reference gene primer amplification yielded estimated nucleated cell counts. The protocol was immunoSEQ multiplex PCR, while the TCRdb copy is restricted to in-frame clones and leaves out a portion. The D gene and trimming were derived from the DNA, and the V and J assignments and clone size from that table. Counted here are under 250,000 clones, 70% to 90% occurring once; the ten biggest clones make up 5% to 6.5%.

The TCR originated in a woman aged 30 to 39 with COVID-19, enrolled during active disease. The sample comprised peripheral blood. The gene calls are TRBV13 and TRBJ2-7; D is possibly TRBD1 (5 bases). CDR3 nucleotides: TGTGCCAGCACCAAAGGCGGTGGGGCTTACTACGAGCAGTACTTC. Translation gives CASTKGGGAYYEQYF. Looking up the rest from reference TRBV13 and TRBJ2-7 gives the full variable domain: AAGVIQSPRHLIKEKRETATLKCYPIPRHDTVYWYQQGPGQDPQFLISFYEKMQSDKGSIPDRFSAQQFSDYHSELNMSSLELGDSALYFCASTKGGGAYYEQYFGPGTRLTVT.